The subject of this entry is one TCR beta chain. One entry per CDR3 protein results from TCRdb running MiXCR on the RT-PCR reads. The sample has about 700,000 distinct CDR3 sequences; 14% are singletons. The CDR3 runs to 15 residues. The trim removed 5 bases at V and 10 bases at J, leaving 7 bases unmatched. Per germline, CDR1 SGHTA and CDR2 FQGNSA. This TCR derives from a female donor in good health, serving as a healthy control. The sequenced sample was memory CD4+ T cells from blood. This chain joins TRBV7-2 and TRBJ1-6, with 11 bases lining up with TRBD1. The CDR3 here is CASSPGQGAGSPLHF. DNA for the CDR3: TGTGCCAGCAGCCCCGGACAGGGGGCTGGGTCACCCCTCCACTTT. The variable domain in full, completed from reference TRBV7-2 and TRBJ1-6, reads GAGVSQSPSNKVTEKGKDVELRCDPISGHTALYWYRQSLGQGLEFLIYFQGNSAPDKSGLPSDRFSAERTGGSVSTLTIQRTQQEDSAVYLCASSPGQGAGSPLHFGNGTRLTVT.